These 32 T cell receptor beta chains were sequenced from one sample in a study of T cell responses to AZD1222 COVID-19 vaccine. TCRdb's table, derived via immunoSEQ multiplex PCR, lists solely in-frame clones and lacks some. The sample consists of approximately 110,000 clones, approximately 92% of them appearing once. The sample was peripheral blood, taken 28 days after the second AZD1222 dose. The receptor source for this set is an adult who received the AZD1222 COVID-19 vaccine.

This sequence joins TRBV5-1 and TRBJ2-7; 9 nucleotides match TRBD2. The CDR3 totals 15 residues. Trimming removed 4 bases from V and 5 bases from J; junction bases left unmatched: 10. Looked up from germline, CDR1 is SGHRS and CDR2 is YFSETQ. The CDR3 spells CASSGIAGELNEQYF. In DNA form, the CDR3 reads TGCGCCAGCAGCGGAATAGCGGGAGAGCTCAACGAGCAGTACTTC.

The V gene is TRBV6-5, the J gene TRBJ1-4; D unclear. The CDR3 is made up of 15 amino acids. Germline values: CDR1 MNHEY, CDR2 SVGAGI. V gave up 0 bases and J gave up 0 bases, with 5 bases separating them. This CDR3 reads CASSYSRATNEKLFF. CDR3 bases: TGTGCCAGCAGTTACTCTAGAGCAACTAATGAAAAACTGTTTTTT.

This clone was observed a single time. The chain employs TRBV6-5 and TRBJ1-4; no clear D gene. The V and J ends lost 7 bases and 4 bases respectively, with 13 bases between them. The CDR3 length is 14 residues. Germline V gene sequence: CDR1 MNHEY, CDR2 SVGAGI. CDR3 loop: CASTLGPDNEKLFF. The CDR3 coding sequence is TGTGCCAGCACCCTTGGACCAGATAATGAAAAACTGTTTTTT.

This chain connects TRBV7-9 to TRBJ1-2; 11 bases line up with TRBD1. With 5 bases clipped from V and 3 bases from J, the junction kept 2 bases outside the gene matches. The germline CDR1 and CDR2 sequences are SEHNR and FQNEAQ (reference sequence). The CDR3 runs 14 residues. The CDR3 sequence is CASSRDRGDYGYTF. The DNA of the CDR3 is TGTGCCAGCAGCCGGGACAGGGGGGACTATGGCTACACCTTC.

Regarding this clone: Other DNA sequences of this sample code for an identical CDR3. The chain couples TRBV7-2 to TRBJ1-4; tentative D call: TRBD1 (5 bases). The germline V gene has CDR1 SGHTA and CDR2 FQGNSA. The CDR3 contains 12 residues. V lost 3 bases and J lost 8, with 7 bases in between. The CDR3 loop reads CASSLGGEKLFF. The CDR3 DNA is TGTGCCAGCAGCTTGGGGGGGGAAAAACTGTTTTTT. Supplemented by reference TRBV7-2 and TRBJ1-4, the full variable domain reads GAGVSQSPSNKVTEKGKDVELRCDPISGHTALYWYRQSLGQGLEFLIYFQGNSAPDKSGLPSDRFSAERTGGSVSTLTIQRTQQEDSAVYLCASSLGGEKLFFGSGTQLSVL.

The chain has TRBV19 and TRBJ1-5; D is undetermined. CDR3 length equals 14 residues. Trimming removed 7 bases from V and 4 bases from J, with 14 bases in between. Germline loops: CDR1 LNHDA, CDR2 SQIVND (reference sequence). The CDR3 reads CASKGIIANQPQHF. CDR3 sequence (DNA): TGTGCCAGTAAGGGAATTATAGCTAATCAGCCCCAGCATTTT.

The J gene is TRBJ1-3, the V gene TRBV7-9; no definite D call. V was trimmed by 2 bases and J by 1 base, leaving 12 bases between them. The CDR3 runs 16 residues. Germline CDR1 and CDR2: SEHNR and FQNEAQ (reference sequence). In DNA form, the CDR3 reads TGTGCCAGCAGCTTATTTCCGAAAAAATCTGGAAACACCATATATTTT. Translated, it gives CASSLFPKKSGNTIYF.

The rearrangement joins TRBV10-3 to TRBJ2-5; perhaps TRBD2 as D (6 bases). Germline lookup yields CDR1 ENHRY and CDR2 SYGVKD. The length of the CDR3 is 16 residues. The V gene lost 0 bases and the J gene lost 2 bases, with 13 bases spanning the gap. The CDR3 DNA follows: TGTGCCATCAGTGAGTCGCGGGGTTTAGGGCAAGAGACCCAGTACTTC. It specifies CAISESRGLGQETQYF.

The CDR3: CASSLGPQGANSPLHF. CDR3 DNA: TGTGCCAGCAGCCTCGGACCCCAGGGAGCCAATTCACCCCTCCACTTT. This chain joins TRBV5-4 and TRBJ1-6, with a weak D call TRBD1 (5 bases). The V gene's germline CDR1 is SGHNT and CDR2 YYREEE (reference sequence). V lost 4 bases, J lost 7 bases, and 18 bases lay in between. This CDR3 has 16 residues. Together with reference TRBV5-4 and TRBJ1-6, the CDR3 gives the full variable domain: ETGVTQSPTHLIKTRGQQVTLRCSSQSGHNTVSWYQQALGQGPQFIFQYYREEENGRGNFPPRFSGLQFPNYSSELNVNALELDDSALYLCASSLGPQGANSPLHFGNGTRLTVT.

The chain links TRBV19 to TRBJ1-4; D is perhaps TRBD1 (6 bases). This CDR3 has 16 residues. Trimming took off 5 bases at V and 7 bases at J, with 20 bases between the two ends. Germline V lookup: CDR1 LNHDA, CDR2 SQIVND (reference sequence). DNA for the CDR3: TGTGCCAGTAGTTCAACAGGGTTACTGAACGGTGAAAAACTGTTTTTT. Its translation: CASSSTGLLNGEKLFF.

V gene TRBV6-4 combines with J gene TRBJ2-1; 9 bases match TRBD2. The germline V gene encodes CDR1 MRHNA and CDR2 SNTAGT. The junction had 7 bases not matched to a gene; V was cut back by 2 bases and J by 8 bases. The CDR3 is 15 amino acids. CDR3 nucleotide sequence: TGTGCCAGCAGTGACCCTTCGACTAGCGGTCATGAGCAGTTCTTC. Amino acids: CASSDPSTSGHEQFF.

This chain joins TRBV5-4 and TRBJ1-6, with D possibly TRBD1 on 5 matching bases. The CDR3 is made up of 15 amino acids. The ends were cut back, 0 bases at V and 9 bases at J, with 13 bases in the middle. Germline lookup yields CDR1 SGHNT and CDR2 YYREEE (reference sequence). CDR3 protein: CASSLAGTSSSPLHF. In nucleotides, the CDR3 is TGTGCCAGCAGCTTGGCCGGGACCTCGAGTTCACCCCTCCACTTT.

The CDR3 DNA follows: TGTGCCAGCAGTACGGGAGGGCCTATTAATGAGCAGTTCTTC. Its translation: CASSTGGPINEQFF. This rearrangement joins TRBV9 to TRBJ2-1, with TRBD2 identical over 8 bases. V lost 5 bases to trimming and J lost 7 bases; unmatched junction nucleotides: 8. The germline gives CDR1 SGDLS, CDR2 YYNGEE. The CDR3 is 14 amino acids.

The chain uses TRBV27 and TRBJ2-3; maybe TRBD1 (6 bases). CDR1 and CDR2 (germline): MNHEY, SMNVEV (reference sequence). This CDR3 contains 17 residues. V lost 0 bases, J lost 1 base, and 14 bases lay in between. The CDR3 nucleotides read TGTGCCAGCAGTTTATCCGGACAGCCCCTGCGCACAGATACGCAGTATTTT. Residues: CASSLSGQPLRTDTQYF.

This chain uses TRBV5-1 with TRBJ2-2; D remains ambiguous. V lost 0 bases, J lost 1 base, and 13 bases lay in between. Germline V gene data show CDR1 as SGHRS and CDR2 as YFSETQ. The CDR3 sequence is 17 residues long. In DNA, the CDR3 is TGCGCCAGCAGCTTGGGATCTTCCGCGTTGAACACCGGGGAGCTGTTTTTT. This gives the protein CASSLGSSALNTGELFF. The full variable domain, rest sourced from reference TRBV5-1 and TRBJ2-2, is KAGVTQTPRYLIKTRGQQVTLSCSPISGHRSVSWYQQTPGQGLQFLFEYFSETQRNKGNFPGRFSGRQFSNSRSEMNVSTLELGDSALYLCASSLGSSALNTGELFFGEGSRLTVL.

The rearrangement uses TRBV5-1 and TRBJ2-7; 9 bases agree with TRBD1. This CDR3 region has 18 residues. Germline V gene data show CDR1 as SGHRS and CDR2 as YFSETQ. V shed 2 bases, J shed 9 bases, and the junction held 21 bases outside the gene matches. CDR3 protein: CASSFVKYAADRGVVQYF. The CDR3 DNA is TGCGCCAGCAGCTTTGTTAAATACGCCGCGGACAGGGGAGTGGTGCAGTACTTC.

V and J are TRBV7-8 and TRBJ1-6; the D gene is possibly TRBD1 (6 bases). The V gene lost 5 bases and the J gene lost 0 bases, with 14 bases spanning the gap. This CDR3 region has 17 residues. CDR1 SGHVS and CDR2 FQNEAQ come from the germline V gene. The CDR3 DNA reads TGTGCCAGCAGCCTTCAGGGGCCGAGCTCCTATAATTCACCCCTCCACTTT. It translates to CASSLQGPSSYNSPLHF.

The chain has TRBV5-1 and TRBJ2-5; D not certain. Trimming left V 1 base short and J 3 bases short, with 7 bases between. The CDR3 runs 13 residues. The germline V gene has CDR1 SGHRS and CDR2 YFSETQ. The CDR3 region is CASSLTPKETQYF. The DNA for the CDR3 is TGCGCCAGCAGCTTGACGCCTAAAGAGACCCAGTACTTC.

The chain uses TRBV6-6 and TRBJ1-1, with 7 bases matching TRBD1. This CDR3 has 13 amino acids. The ends lost 5 bases at V and 10 bases at J; junction bases unmatched: 10. CDR1 is MNHNY and CDR2 is SVGAGI in the germline V gene (reference sequence). CDR3 sequence reads: CASSLSLDRVAFF. The CDR3 DNA is TGTGCCAGCAGTCTTAGTCTAGACAGGGTAGCTTTCTTT.

The chain has TRBV19 and TRBJ1-4, with TRBD1 identical over 10 bases. The germline V gene encodes CDR1 LNHDA and CDR2 SQIVND (reference sequence). V gave up 5 bases and J gave up 5 bases; unmatched junction bases: 2. The CDR3 contains 14 residues. This CDR3 is CASSWDRGNEKLFF. CDR3 coding DNA: TGTGCCAGTAGTTGGGACAGGGGAAATGAAAAACTGTTTTTT.

The gene calls are TRBV7-8 and TRBJ1-1; D ambiguous. CDR1 is SGHVS, CDR2 FQNEAQ, per germline. V was cut by 5 bases and J by 0 bases, with 13 bases left in between. This CDR3 comprises 15 residues. In DNA form, the CDR3 reads TGTGCCAGCAGCCTAAACGGACGGGTGAACACTGAAGCTTTCTTT. This codes for CASSLNGRVNTEAFF.

This chain joins TRBV10-3 and TRBJ1-1; D is uncertain. The CDR3 has 14 amino acids. V was cut by 2 bases and J by 1 base, with 8 bases left in between. The germline gives CDR1 ENHRY, CDR2 SYGVKD. The CDR3 spells CAISEHSQNTEAFF. CDR3 in DNA: TGTGCCATCAGTGAGCACTCACAGAACACTGAAGCTTTCTTT.

The rearrangement joins TRBV14 to TRBJ2-3; D gene unclear. The V and J ends lost 3 bases and 4 bases respectively, with 14 bases between them. The CDR3 length is 15 residues. The V gene's germline CDR1 is SGHDN and CDR2 FVKESK. The CDR3 spells CASSHKVWASDTQYF. In DNA, the CDR3 is TGTGCCAGCAGCCACAAGGTTTGGGCTTCAGATACGCAGTATTTT.

V is TRBV5-1 and J is TRBJ2-2; TRBD1 matches at 7 bases. V was pared by 4 bases and J by 6 bases, with 3 bases of the junction left unmatched. Germline V gives CDR1 SGHRS, CDR2 YFSETQ. This CDR3 has 13 amino acids. The chain's CDR3 is CASSEQGPGELFF. CDR3 nucleotide sequence: TGCGCCAGCAGCGAACAGGGGCCCGGGGAGCTGTTTTTT.

V usage is TRBV29-1 and J usage is TRBJ2-7, with D possibly being TRBD1 (6 bases). CDR1 and CDR2 from the germline V gene are SQVTM and ANQGSEA. The CDR3 covers 13 residues. The V end lost 7 bases, the J end lost 4 bases, and 17 bases lay between the germline ends. CDR3 sequence (DNA): TGCAGCGCAATGGACAGACAGGTATACGAGCAGTACTTC. This encodes CSAMDRQVYEQYF.

The V call is TRBV7-2, the J call TRBJ2-7; 7 bases align to TRBD1. Germline V lookup: CDR1 SGHTA, CDR2 FQGNSA. Losses at the gene ends were 4 bases for V and 2 bases for J; bases not matched to a gene: 8. The CDR3 runs 15 residues. CDR3 DNA sequence: TGTGCCAGCAGCTCATACGTGGGACAGCCCTACGAGCAGTACTTC. Translation gives CASSSYVGQPYEQYF.

This chain's CDR3 is CASSVQGMGQPQHF. The CDR3, as DNA: TGTGCCAGCAGTGTTCAGGGGATGGGTCAGCCCCAGCATTTT. The chain links TRBV2 to TRBJ1-5; tentative D call: TRBD1 (6 bases). The germline V gene has CDR1 SNHLY and CDR2 FYNNEI. With 4 bases removed from V and 6 bases from J, the gap between germline ends came to 13 bases. There are 14 residues in the CDR3.

This chain links TRBV27 with TRBJ1-1; no reliable D call. The ends were cut back, 3 bases at V and 1 base at J, with 12 bases in the middle. This CDR3 contains 15 residues. CDR1 MNHEY and CDR2 SMNVEV come from the germline V gene (reference sequence). The CDR3 here is CASSFVSGENTEAFF. Written as DNA, the CDR3 is TGTGCCAGCAGTTTCGTGTCAGGTGAGAACACTGAAGCTTTCTTT.

The CDR3 sequence is CASSPPTGGYGYTF. As DNA, the CDR3 is TGTGCCAGCAGCCCACCGACAGGGGGCTATGGCTACACCTTC. The chain is built from TRBV7-9 and TRBJ1-2; TRBD1 matches 9 bases. This CDR3 is 14 amino acids long. Germline assignment: CDR1 SEHNR and CDR2 FQNEAQ (reference sequence). V shed 5 bases, J shed 4 bases, and the junction held 5 bases outside the gene matches.

J is TRBJ2-7 and V is TRBV24-1; the D is unclear. The CDR3 is made up of 11 amino acids. Trimming took 2 bases from V and 6 from J, leaving 4 bases between them. The germline V gene encodes CDR1 KGHDR and CDR2 SFDVKD. CDR3 DNA: TGTGCCACCAGTGATTCAATCGAGCAGTACTTC. It specifies CATSDSIEQYF.

The rearrangement joins TRBV11-2 to TRBJ1-1; weak D call: TRBD1 (6 bases). Germline V gives CDR1 SGHAT, CDR2 FQNNGV. Deletions cut 6 bases from V and 1 base from J, with 12 bases between. The CDR3 spans 14 residues. The CDR3 bases are TGTGCCAGCAGGGGGACATGGAAGAACACTGAAGCTTTCTTT. Amino acid sequence: CASRGTWKNTEAFF.

The chain is built from TRBV24-1 and TRBJ2-3; 7 positions agree with TRBD1. Per germline, CDR1 KGHDR and CDR2 SFDVKD. The CDR3 runs to 13 residues. Germline trimming cut 7 bases from V and 4 bases from J; bases unmatched to any gene: 4. The CDR3 nucleotides read TGTGCCACCAGGAGGACAGGTGCAGATACGCAGTATTTT. Its translation is CATRRTGADTQYF.